This T cell receptor (beta chain) originates from a study of T cell responses to AZD1222 COVID-19 vaccine. Study background: Second-dose recipients at about 4 or about 12 weeks were treated as one pooled group.

V lost 5 bases, J lost 2 bases, and 4 bases lay in between. In germline, CDR1 is SNHLY, CDR2 FYNNEI. The length of the CDR3 is 11 residues. TCRdb's copy holds only in-frame clones and misses some; the assay was immunoSEQ multiplex PCR. This table holds around 140,000 clones, around 89% found once. The chain joins TRBV2 to TRBJ2-7, with no clear D. The source of this sequence is an adult in good health. The source was peripheral blood, collected on day 0 of AZD1222 vaccination. This chain's CDR3 is CASSQPYEQYF. The CDR3 coding sequence is TGTGCCAGCAGTCAGCCCTACGAGCAGTACTTC.